This T cell receptor (beta chain) derives from a study of CD8+ T cells in alopecia areata. Study-level findings and limits: It was lesional scalp, especially alopecia totalis/universalis, that showed higher clonality than normal scalp.

Sequencing templates came from extracted RNA that was reverse transcribed into cDNA. The protocol was immunoSEQ multiplex PCR, while the TCRdb copy is restricted to in-frame clones and leaves out a portion. The table lists roughly 64,000 clones, 44% of them singletons. The junction had 6 bases not matched to a gene; V was cut back by 4 bases and J by 5 bases. Germline V gene lookup returns CDR1 SGHTA and CDR2 FQGTGA. This CDR3 comprises 15 residues. A word on this clone: Its antigen is unidentified.

This chain links TRBV7-3 with TRBJ2-1, with 9 nucleotides matching TRBD1. The sample consisted of NKG2D-low CD8+ T cells sorted from blood. The sequence came from a human donor with alopecia areata. In DNA, the CDR3 is TGTGCCAGCAGCTCCCGACAGGGGGAGCACAATGAGCAGTTCTTC. This encodes CASSSRQGEHNEQFF.